The next 12 T cell receptor beta chains were all read from a single sample in a study of T cell responses to AZD1222 COVID-19 vaccine. The method was immunoSEQ multiplex PCR; TCRdb's version includes in-frame clones alone and lacks a portion of them. Counted here are over 150,000 clones, approximately 90% occurring once; the ten biggest clones make up 1.5%. Sequencing used peripheral blood, obtained on day 0 of AZD1222 vaccination. The receptors originated from an adult in good health.

The chain recombines TRBV19 with TRBJ2-3; 12 nucleotides line up with TRBD2. After removal of 3 bases from V and 4 bases from J, the junction contained 5 bases not matched to a gene. The CDR3 sequence is 16 residues long. Germline V gene lookup returns CDR1 LNHDA and CDR2 SQIVND (reference sequence). CDR3 sequence: CASSIGLAGGADTQYF. Here the CDR3 DNA reads TGTGCCAGTAGTATCGGGCTAGCGGGGGGGGCAGATACGCAGTATTTT.

This chain uses TRBV6-2 or TRBV6-3 with TRBJ1-1; a weak D match, TRBD1 (5 bases). This CDR3 spans 13 amino acids. Trimming shortened V by 4 bases and J by 4 bases, and 10 bases separated the two germline ends. Looked up from germline, CDR1 is MNHEY and CDR2 is SVGEGT. The CDR3 coding sequence is TGTGCCAGCAGTTCCCTGGGGGGCACTGAAGCTTTCTTT. It translates to CASSSLGGTEAFF.

The gene calls are TRBV3-1 (or the pseudogene TRBV3-2) and TRBJ2-7; TRBD2 is a possible D gene (5 bases). From germline, CDR1 is LGHDT and CDR2 YNNKEL (reference sequence). Trimming took 0 bases from V and 4 from J, leaving 7 bases between them. The CDR3 length is 13 residues. CDR3 nucleotides: TGTGCCAGCAGCCAAGATGAGGGTTACGAGCAGTACTTC. This encodes CASSQDEGYEQYF.

The V and J genes are TRBV11-2 and TRBJ1-1; tentatively, D is TRBD1 (5 bases). V was cut by 7 bases and J by 4 bases, with 10 bases left in between. The CDR3 has 12 amino acids. CDR1 is SGHAT and CDR2 is FQNNGV in the germline V gene. DNA for the CDR3: TGTGCCAGCAATACAGGTTTCACTGAAGCTTTCTTT. It is translated as CASNTGFTEAFF.

There are a few counts of this clone. This rearrangement joins TRBV11-2 to TRBJ1-5; D remains unclear. The germline V and J ends were trimmed by 5 bases and 2 bases, with 7 bases remaining between them. This CDR3 region has 13 residues. Germline CDR1 and CDR2: SGHAT and FQNNGV. CDR3 nucleotide sequence: TGTGCCAGCAGCCCCGGGGGCAATCAGCCCCAGCATTTT. Translating gives CASSPGGNQPQHF.

The chain is built from TRBV23-1 and TRBJ1-5, with TRBD1 matching over 8 bases. TRBV23-1 is marked as an open reading frame, function uncertain. Trimming took 0 bases from V and 2 from J; bases not matched to a gene: 9. This CDR3 is 18 amino acids long. The CDR3 reads CASSQSDRGVGRNQPQHF. Here the CDR3 DNA reads TGCGCCAGCAGTCAATCCGACAGGGGCGTAGGGCGCAATCAGCCCCAGCATTTT.

The chain is built from TRBV18 and TRBJ1-5; tentative D call: TRBD1 (6 bases). CDR1 is KGHSH and CDR2 is LQKENI in the germline V gene. V was cut by 3 bases and J by 7 bases, with 10 bases left in between. CDR3 length: 13 residues. CDR3: CASSPGAGQPQHF. Here the CDR3 DNA reads TGTGCCAGCTCACCGGGGGCCGGACAGCCCCAGCATTTT.

This clone was seen more than once but under ten times. This chain connects TRBV9 to TRBJ1-4; tentative D call: TRBD1 (5 bases). Germline CDR1 and CDR2: SGDLS and YYNGEE. The V end lost 0 bases, the J end lost 7 bases, and 19 bases lay between the germline ends. CDR3 size: 17 residues. Here the CDR3 DNA reads TGTGCCAGCAGCGTAGGTCGGGACCCCTGGACGGGTGAAAAACTGTTTTTT. Protein product: CASSVGRDPWTGEKLFF. Full variable domain (rest looked up from reference TRBV9 and TRBJ1-4): DSGVTQTPKHLITATGQRVTLRCSPRSGDLSVYWYQQSLDQGLQFLIQYYNGEERAKGNILERFSAQQFPDLHSELNLSSLELGDSALYFCASSVGRDPWTGEKLFFGSGTQLSVL.

This chain joins TRBV7-2 and TRBJ1-1; D gene uncertain. Germline V gene sequence: CDR1 SGHTA, CDR2 FQGNSA. The CDR3 is 13 residues long. The V gene lost 4 bases and the J gene lost 5 bases, with 11 bases spanning the gap. The CDR3 reads CASSSKAGTEAFF. The CDR3 DNA is TGTGCCAGCAGCTCTAAAGCGGGGACTGAAGCTTTCTTT.

In nucleotides, the CDR3 is TGTGCCAGCAGTGCCCCAGGGCGAACCGGGGAGCTGTTTTTT. Encoded protein: CASSAPGRTGELFF. V and J are TRBV28 and TRBJ2-2; TRBD1 is a possible D gene (5 bases). V shed 5 bases and J shed 5 bases, with 12 bases lying between them. The germline gives CDR1 MDHEN, CDR2 SYDVKM. This CDR3 has 14 residues.

The chain carries TRBV28 and TRBJ1-4, with D unresolved. Germline-derived CDR1 and CDR2 are MDHEN and SYDVKM. Trimming took 3 bases from V and 8 from J, leaving 7 bases between them. The CDR3 totals 12 residues. For the CDR3, the DNA is TGTGCCAGCAGTTTCCCCCGGGAAAAACTGTTTTTT. It codes for CASSFPREKLFF.

V usage is TRBV7-2 and J usage is TRBJ1-1, with 7 bases that match TRBD1. J was trimmed by 0 bases and V by 6 bases; bases with no gene match: 7. Per germline, CDR1 SGHTA and CDR2 FQGNSA. This CDR3 spans 15 amino acids. The DNA of the CDR3 is TGTGCCAGCAGTTACCCGGGACAGATGAACACTGAAGCTTTCTTT. This gives the protein CASSYPGQMNTEAFF.